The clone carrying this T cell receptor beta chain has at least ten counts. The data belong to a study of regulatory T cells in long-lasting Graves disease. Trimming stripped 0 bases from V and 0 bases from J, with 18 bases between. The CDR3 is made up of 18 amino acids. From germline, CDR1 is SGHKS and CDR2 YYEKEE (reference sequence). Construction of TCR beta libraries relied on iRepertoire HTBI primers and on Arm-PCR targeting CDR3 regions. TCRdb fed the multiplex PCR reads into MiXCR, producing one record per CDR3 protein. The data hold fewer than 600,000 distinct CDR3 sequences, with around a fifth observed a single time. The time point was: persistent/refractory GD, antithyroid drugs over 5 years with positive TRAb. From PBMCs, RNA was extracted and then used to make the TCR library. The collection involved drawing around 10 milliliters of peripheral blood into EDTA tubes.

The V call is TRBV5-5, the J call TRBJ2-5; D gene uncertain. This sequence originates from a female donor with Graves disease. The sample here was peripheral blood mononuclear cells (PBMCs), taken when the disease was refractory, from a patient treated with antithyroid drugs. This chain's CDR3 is CASSLGRFPGSHQETQYF. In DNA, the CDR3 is TGTGCCAGCAGCTTGGGACGTTTTCCGGGCAGCCACCAAGAGACCCAGTACTTC.